This T cell receptor (beta chain) was sequenced in a study of blood T cells in healthy people across ages. The authors ran a second PCR of roughly 6 to 12 cycles using a sample-barcoded 5' primer and a J-beta primer mix. In TCRdb, the 5' RACE reads were re-called with MiXCR into one record per CDR3 protein. This table has around 1,500,000 distinct CDR3 sequences, 28% appearing once. This clonotype appeared a few times. This CDR3 contains 15 residues. Trimming left V 2 bases short and J 8 bases short, with 17 bases between. Per germline, CDR1 SGDLS and CDR2 YYNGEE. This chain connects TRBV9 to TRBJ2-4; TRBD1 or TRBD2 may be the D gene (5 bases each). What was sequenced was blood. This receptor was identified in a young woman in good health. The CDR3 coding sequence is TGTGCCAGCAGCGTCTCGGGGCCCCCTGAGGACATTCAGTACTTC. Its protein product is CASSVSGPPEDIQYF.